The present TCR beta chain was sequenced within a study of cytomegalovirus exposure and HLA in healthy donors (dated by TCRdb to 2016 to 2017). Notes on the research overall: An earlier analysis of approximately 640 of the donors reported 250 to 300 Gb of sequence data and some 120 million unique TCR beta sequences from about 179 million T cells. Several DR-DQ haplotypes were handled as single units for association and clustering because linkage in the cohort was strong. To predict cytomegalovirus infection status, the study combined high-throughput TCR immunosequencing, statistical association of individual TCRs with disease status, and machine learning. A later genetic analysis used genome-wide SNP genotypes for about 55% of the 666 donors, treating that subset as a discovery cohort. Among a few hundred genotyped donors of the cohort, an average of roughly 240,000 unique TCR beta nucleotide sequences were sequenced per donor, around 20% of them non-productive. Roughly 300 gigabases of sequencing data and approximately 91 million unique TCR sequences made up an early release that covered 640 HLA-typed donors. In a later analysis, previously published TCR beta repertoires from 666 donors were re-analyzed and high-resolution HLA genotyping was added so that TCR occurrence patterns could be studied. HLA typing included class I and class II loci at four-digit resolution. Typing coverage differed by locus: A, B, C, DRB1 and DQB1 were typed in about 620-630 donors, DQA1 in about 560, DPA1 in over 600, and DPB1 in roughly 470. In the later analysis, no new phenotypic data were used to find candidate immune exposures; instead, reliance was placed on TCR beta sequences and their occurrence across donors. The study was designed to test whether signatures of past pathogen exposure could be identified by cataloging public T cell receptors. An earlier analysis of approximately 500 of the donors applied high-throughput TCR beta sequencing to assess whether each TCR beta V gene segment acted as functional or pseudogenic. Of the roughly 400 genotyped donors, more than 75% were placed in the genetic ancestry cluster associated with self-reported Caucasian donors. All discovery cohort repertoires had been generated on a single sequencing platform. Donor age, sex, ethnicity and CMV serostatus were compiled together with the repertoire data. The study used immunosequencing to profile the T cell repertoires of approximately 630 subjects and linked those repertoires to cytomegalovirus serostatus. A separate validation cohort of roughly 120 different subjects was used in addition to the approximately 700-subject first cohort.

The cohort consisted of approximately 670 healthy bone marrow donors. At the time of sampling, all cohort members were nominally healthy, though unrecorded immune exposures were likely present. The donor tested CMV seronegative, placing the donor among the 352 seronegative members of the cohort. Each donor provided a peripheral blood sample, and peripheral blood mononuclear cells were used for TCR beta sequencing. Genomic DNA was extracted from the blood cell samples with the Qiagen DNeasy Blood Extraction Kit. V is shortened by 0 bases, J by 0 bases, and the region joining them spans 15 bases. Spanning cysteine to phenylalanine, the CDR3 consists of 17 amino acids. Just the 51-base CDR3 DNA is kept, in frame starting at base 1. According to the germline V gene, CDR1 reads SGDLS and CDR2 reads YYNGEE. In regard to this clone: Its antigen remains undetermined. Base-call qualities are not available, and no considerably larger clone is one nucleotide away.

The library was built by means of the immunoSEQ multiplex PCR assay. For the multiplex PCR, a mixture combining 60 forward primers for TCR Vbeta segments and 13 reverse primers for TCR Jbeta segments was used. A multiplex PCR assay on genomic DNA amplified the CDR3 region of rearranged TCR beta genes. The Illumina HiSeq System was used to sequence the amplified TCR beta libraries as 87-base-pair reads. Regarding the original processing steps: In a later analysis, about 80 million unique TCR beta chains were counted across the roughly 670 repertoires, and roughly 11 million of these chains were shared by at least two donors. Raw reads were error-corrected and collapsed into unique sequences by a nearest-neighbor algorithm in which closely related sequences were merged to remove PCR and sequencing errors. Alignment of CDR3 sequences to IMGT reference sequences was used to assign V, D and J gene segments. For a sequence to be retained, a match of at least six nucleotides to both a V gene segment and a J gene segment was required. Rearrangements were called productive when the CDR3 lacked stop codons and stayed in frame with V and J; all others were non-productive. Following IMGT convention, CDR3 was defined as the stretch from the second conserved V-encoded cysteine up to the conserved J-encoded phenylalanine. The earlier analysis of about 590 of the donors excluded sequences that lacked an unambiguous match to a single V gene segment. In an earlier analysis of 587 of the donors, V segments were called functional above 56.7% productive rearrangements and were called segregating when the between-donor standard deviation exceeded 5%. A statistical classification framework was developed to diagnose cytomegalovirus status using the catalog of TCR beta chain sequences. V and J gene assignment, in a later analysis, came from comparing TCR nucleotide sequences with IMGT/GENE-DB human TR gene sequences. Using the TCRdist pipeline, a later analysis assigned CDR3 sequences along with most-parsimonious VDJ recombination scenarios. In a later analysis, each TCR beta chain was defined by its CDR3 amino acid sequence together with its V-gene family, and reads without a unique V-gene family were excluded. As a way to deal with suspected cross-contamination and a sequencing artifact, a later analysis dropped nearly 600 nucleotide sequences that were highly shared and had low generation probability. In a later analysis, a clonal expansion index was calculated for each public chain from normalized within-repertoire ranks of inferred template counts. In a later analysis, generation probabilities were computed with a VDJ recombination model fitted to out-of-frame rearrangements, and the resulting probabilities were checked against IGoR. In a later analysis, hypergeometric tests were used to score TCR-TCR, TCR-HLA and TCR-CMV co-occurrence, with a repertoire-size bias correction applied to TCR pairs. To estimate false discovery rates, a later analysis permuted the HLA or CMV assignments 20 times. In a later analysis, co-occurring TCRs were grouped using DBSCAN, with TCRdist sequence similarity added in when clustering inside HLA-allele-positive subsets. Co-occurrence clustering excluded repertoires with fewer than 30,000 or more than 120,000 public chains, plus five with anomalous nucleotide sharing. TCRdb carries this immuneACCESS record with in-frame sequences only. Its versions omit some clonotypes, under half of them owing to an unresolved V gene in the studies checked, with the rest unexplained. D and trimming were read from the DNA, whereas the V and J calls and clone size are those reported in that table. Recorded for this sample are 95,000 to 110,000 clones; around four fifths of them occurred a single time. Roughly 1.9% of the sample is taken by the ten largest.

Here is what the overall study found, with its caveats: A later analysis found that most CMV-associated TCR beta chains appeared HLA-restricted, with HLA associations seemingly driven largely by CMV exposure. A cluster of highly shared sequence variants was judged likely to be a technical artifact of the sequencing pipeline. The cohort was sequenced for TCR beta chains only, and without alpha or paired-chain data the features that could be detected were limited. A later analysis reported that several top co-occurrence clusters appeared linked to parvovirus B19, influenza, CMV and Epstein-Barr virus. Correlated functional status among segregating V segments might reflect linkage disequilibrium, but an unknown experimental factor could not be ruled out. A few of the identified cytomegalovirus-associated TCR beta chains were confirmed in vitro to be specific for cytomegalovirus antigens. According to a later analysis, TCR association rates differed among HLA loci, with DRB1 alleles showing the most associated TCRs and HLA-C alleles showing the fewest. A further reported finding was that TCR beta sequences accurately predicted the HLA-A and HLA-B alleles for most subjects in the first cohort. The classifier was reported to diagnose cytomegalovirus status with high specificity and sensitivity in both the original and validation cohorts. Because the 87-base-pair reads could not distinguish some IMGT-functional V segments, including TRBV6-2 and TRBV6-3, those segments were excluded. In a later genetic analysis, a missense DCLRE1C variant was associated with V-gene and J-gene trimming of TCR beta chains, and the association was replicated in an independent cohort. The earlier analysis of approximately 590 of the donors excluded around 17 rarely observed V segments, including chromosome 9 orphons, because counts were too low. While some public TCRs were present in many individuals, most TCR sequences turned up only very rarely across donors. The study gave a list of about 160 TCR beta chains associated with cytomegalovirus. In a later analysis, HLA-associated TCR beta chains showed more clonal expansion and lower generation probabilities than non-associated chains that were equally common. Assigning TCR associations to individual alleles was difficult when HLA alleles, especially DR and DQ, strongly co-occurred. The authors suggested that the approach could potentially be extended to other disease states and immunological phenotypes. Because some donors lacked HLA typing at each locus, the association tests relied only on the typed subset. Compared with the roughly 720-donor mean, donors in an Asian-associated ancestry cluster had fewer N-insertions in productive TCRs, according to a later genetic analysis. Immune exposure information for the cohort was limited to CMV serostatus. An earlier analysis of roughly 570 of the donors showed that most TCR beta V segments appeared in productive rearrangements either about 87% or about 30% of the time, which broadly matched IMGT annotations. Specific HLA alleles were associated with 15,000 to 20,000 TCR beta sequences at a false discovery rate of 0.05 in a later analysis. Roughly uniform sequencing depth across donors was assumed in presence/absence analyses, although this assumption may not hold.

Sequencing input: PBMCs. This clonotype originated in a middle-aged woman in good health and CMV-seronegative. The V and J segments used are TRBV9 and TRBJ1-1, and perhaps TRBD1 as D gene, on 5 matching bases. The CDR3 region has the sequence CASSVEAGPNMNTEAFF. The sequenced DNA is TGTGCCAGCAGCGTAGAAGCAGGGCCTAACATGAACACTGAAGCTTTCTTT. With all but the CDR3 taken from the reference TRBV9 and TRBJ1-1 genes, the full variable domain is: DSGVTQTPKHLITATGQRVTLRCSPRSGDLSVYWYQQSLDQGLQFLIQYYNGEERAKGNILERFSAQQFPDLHSELNLSSLELGDSALYFCASSVEAGPNMNTEAFFGQGTRLTVV.